This T cell receptor (beta chain) was identified in a study of blood T cell repertoires in COVID-19. TCRdb's copy holds only in-frame clones and misses some; the assay was immunoSEQ multiplex PCR. The profile shows approximately 150,000 clones, 70% to 90% of them singletons. V lost 5 bases and J 4 bases, leaving 11 bases between the germline ends. The germline V gene encodes CDR1 KGHSH and CDR2 LQKENI. CDR3 length: 14 amino acids. The chain has TRBV18 and TRBJ2-2; D not resolved. The sequence derives from a woman between 45 and 65 years old with COVID-19, enrolled during active disease. Sequencing used peripheral blood. The chain's CDR3 is CASSYDLGTGELFF. The CDR3 DNA reads TGTGCCAGCTCATACGACTTGGGCACCGGGGAGCTGTTTTTT. The whole variable domain, remainder taken from reference TRBV18 and TRBJ2-2, is NAGVMQNPRHLVRRRGQEARLRCSPMKGHSHVYWYRQLPEEGLKFMVYLQKENIIDESGMPKERFSAEFPKEGPSILRIQQVVRGDSAAYFCASSYDLGTGELFFGEGSRLTVL.